This T cell receptor beta chain was sequenced in a study of identifying expanded T cells in peripheral blood. Clones were read by immunoSEQ multiplex PCR, and TCRdb kept only the in-frame ones, dropping some. The data hold about 85,000 clones, with about 88% observed a single time. The origin of this receptor is a person between 18 and 75 years old in good health. The material sequenced was blood.

The CDR3 spells CASSPWVTSGRTDTQYF. CDR3 in DNA: TGCGCCAGCAGCCCGTGGGTGACTAGCGGGAGGACAGATACGCAGTATTTT. This chain joins TRBV4-3 and TRBJ2-3; the match to TRBD2 covers 13 bases. Trimming removed 4 bases from V and 3 bases from J; junction bases left unmatched: 7. The CDR3 length is 17 residues. Germline CDR1 LGHNA, CDR2 YSLEER.